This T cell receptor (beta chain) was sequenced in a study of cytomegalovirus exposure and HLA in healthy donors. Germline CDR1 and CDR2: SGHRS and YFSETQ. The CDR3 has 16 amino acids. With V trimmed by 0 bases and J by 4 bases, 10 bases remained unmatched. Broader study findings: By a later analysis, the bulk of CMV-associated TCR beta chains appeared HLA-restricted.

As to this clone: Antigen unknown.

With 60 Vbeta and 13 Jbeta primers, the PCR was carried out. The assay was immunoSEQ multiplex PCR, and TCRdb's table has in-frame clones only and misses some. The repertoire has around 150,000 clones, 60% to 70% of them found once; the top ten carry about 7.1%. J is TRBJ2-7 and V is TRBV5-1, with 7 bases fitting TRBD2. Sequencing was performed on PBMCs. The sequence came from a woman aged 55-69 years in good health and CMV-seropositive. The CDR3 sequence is CASSLAVTGGGYEQYF. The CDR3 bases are TGCGCCAGCAGCTTGGCCGTTACGGGAGGCGGGTACGAGCAGTACTTC.